This TCR beta chain is drawn from a study of blood T cells in healthy people across ages. Study-wide background: Template switching picked up about one barcoded beta molecule for each two T cells.

A second PCR of roughly 6 to 12 cycles used a sample-barcoded 5' primer and a J-beta primer mix. A template-switch adaptor with 12 random nucleotides tagged each cDNA molecule. TCRdb reprocessed the 5' RACE reads with MiXCR, giving one entry per CDR3 protein. The table lists over a million distinct CDR3 sequences, 45% of them singletons. This clonotype was recorded at least ten times. Losses at the gene ends were 5 bases for V and 0 bases for J; bases not matched to a gene: 8. Germline CDR1 reads DFQATT; CDR2 reads SNEGSKA (reference sequence). The CDR3 is 15 amino acids. The sample taken for sequencing was blood. The receptor was isolated from a woman aged 60-75 years in good health. The chain carries TRBV20-1 and TRBJ2-7; 9 bases match TRBD2. The CDR3 DNA is TGCAGTGCTTCACCTCCGGGACTAGCCTCCTACGAGCAGTACTTC. This encodes CSASPPGLASYEQYF.